The 15 T cell receptor beta chains below were found in one sample sequenced in a study of glioma-infiltrating T cells after dendritic cell vaccination. The time point here: after dendritic cell vaccination, including at tumor progression/relapse. Some clones are missing from TCRdb's copy, which holds only in-frame ones; the method was immunoSEQ multiplex PCR. This table has roughly 85,000 clones, less than 85% appearing once. The sample consisted of blood, taken after dendritic cell vaccination. These receptors all stem from a human donor with glioblastoma.

V and J are TRBV5-6 and TRBJ2-3, with 8 bases identical to TRBD2. The germline gives CDR1 SGHDT, CDR2 YYEEEE. Trimming took 4 bases from V and 6 from J; bases not matched to a gene: 7. This CDR3 region has 14 residues. CDR3: CASSPAGGRDTQYF. The DNA for the CDR3 is TGTGCCAGCAGCCCCGCGGGGGGCCGGGATACGCAGTATTTT.

V and J are TRBV28 and TRBJ2-5; 7 nucleotides align to TRBD2. Germline CDR1 is MDHEN and CDR2 is SYDVKM. The CDR3 is made up of 14 amino acids. With V trimmed by 6 bases and J by 1 base, 5 bases remained unmatched. The CDR3 here is CASRDLAVQETQYF. CDR3 in DNA: TGTGCCAGCAGGGACCTAGCGGTCCAAGAGACCCAGTACTTC.

The rearrangement joins TRBV2 to TRBJ2-1, with 10 bases lining up with TRBD2. The length of the CDR3 is 12 residues. Per germline, CDR1 SNHLY and CDR2 FYNNEI. With 6 bases clipped from V and 10 bases from J, the junction kept 3 bases outside the gene matches. CDR3 in DNA: TGTGCCAGCAGAGGACTAGCGGAGGAGCAGTTCTTC. This translates into CASRGLAEEQFF.

The rearrangement uses TRBV28 and TRBJ1-1; D call uncertain. The germline gives CDR1 MDHEN, CDR2 SYDVKM. This CDR3 is built from 12 residues. With 8 bases removed from V and 1 base from J, the gap between germline ends came to 8 bases. The CDR3 DNA reads TGTGCCAGCTTAGAAACGAACACTGAAGCTTTCTTT. It yields the protein CASLETNTEAFF.

This chain joins TRBV10-1 and TRBJ2-2; D is uncertain. The CDR3 contains 13 residues. Trimming cost V 5 bases and J 4 bases, with 8 bases left between them. The germline gives CDR1 WNHNN, CDR2 SYGVQD (reference sequence). CDR3 nucleotide sequence: TGCGCCAGCAGTCCATGTTTCACCGGGGAGCTGTTTTTT. Amino acid sequence: CASSPCFTGELFF.

V is TRBV5-4 and J is TRBJ2-3; the match to TRBD1 covers 9 bases. The V segment lost 0 bases and the J segment 2 bases; nucleotides outside the gene matches: 7. This CDR3 spans 17 amino acids. Germline V gives CDR1 SGHNT, CDR2 YYREEE (reference sequence). CDR3 protein: CASSLGNRGRNTDTQYF. The CDR3 DNA reads TGTGCCAGCAGCTTGGGGAACAGGGGGCGCAACACAGATACGCAGTATTTT.

The rearrangement links TRBV25-1 to TRBJ2-1; D is uncertain. Trimming stripped 6 bases from V and 10 bases from J, with 10 bases between. There are 11 residues in the CDR3. CDR1 and CDR2 (germline): MGHDK, SYGVNS. The CDR3 loop is CASRELHEQFF. The CDR3 DNA reads TGTGCCAGCAGAGAGCTCCACGAGCAGTTCTTC.

The chain has TRBV15 and TRBJ2-4; D might be TRBD2 (5 bases). From germline, CDR1 is LNHNV and CDR2 YYDKDF (reference sequence). This CDR3 is built from 15 residues. The V gene lost 3 bases and the J gene lost 0 bases, with 9 bases spanning the gap. The CDR3 DNA reads as TGTGCCACCAGCAGTGCCGGACTAGCCAAAAACATTCAGTACTTC. As protein: CATSSAGLAKNIQYF.

On this clone itself: This specimen includes other DNA sequences encoding the same CDR3. The rearrangement links TRBV6-5 to TRBJ1-5; no clear D gene. Germline CDR1 MNHEY, CDR2 SVGAGI. The CDR3 has 14 amino acids. Trimming pared 3 bases from V and 3 bases from J, leaving 9 bases between. This CDR3 reads CASSYAGINQPQHF. CDR3 coding DNA: TGTGCCAGCAGTTATGCGGGAATCAATCAGCCCCAGCATTTT.

The chain recombines TRBV30 with TRBJ2-7; D may be TRBD2 (6 bases). There are 12 residues in the CDR3. V shed 8 bases and J shed 7 bases, with 18 bases lying between them. Germline loops: CDR1 GTSNPN, CDR2 SVGIG (reference sequence). CDR3 coding DNA: TGTGCCCGCCGGGAGAAACGGGGGGAGCAGTACTTC. This gives the protein CARREKRGEQYF.

This clone has only one observation. The chain carries TRBV7-9 and TRBJ1-2, with a tentative D call TRBD1 (5 bases). CDR1 and CDR2 from the germline V gene are SEHNR and FQNEAQ (reference sequence). The V gene lost 2 bases and the J gene lost 6 bases, with 28 bases spanning the gap. This CDR3 has 19 amino acids. CDR3 loop: CASSLPGGFSSPSGDGYTF. CDR3 coding DNA: TGTGCCAGCAGCTTACCCGGCGGGTTCAGTTCCCCTTCGGGGGATGGCTACACCTTC.

The V call is TRBV11-2, the J call TRBJ2-3, with no clear D. Trimming took off 6 bases at V and 9 bases at J, with 16 bases between the two ends. Looked up from germline, CDR1 is SGHAT and CDR2 is FQNNGV. The CDR3 is made up of 13 amino acids. The CDR3 nucleotides are TGTGCCAGCAGTTCAAGATCAGTCAGGACGCAGTATTTT. Its protein is CASSSRSVRTQYF.

The chain employs TRBV5-4 and TRBJ2-2; possibly TRBD2 for D (7 bases). This CDR3 is 15 amino acids long. Germline values: CDR1 SGHNT, CDR2 YYREEE (reference sequence). Trimming cost V 4 bases and J 5 bases, with 15 bases left between them. The CDR3 is CASSRRGARTGELFF. The CDR3 coding sequence is TGTGCCAGCAGCCGTCGGGGGGCTAGGACCGGGGAGCTGTTTTTT.

The chain is built from TRBV7-2 and TRBJ2-2; 9 bases align to TRBD1. The CDR3 is 15 residues long. CDR1 SGHTA and CDR2 FQGNSA come from the germline V gene. V lost 6 bases to trimming and J lost 2 bases; unmatched junction nucleotides: 4. CDR3 in DNA: TGTGCCAGCAGGGGACAGGGACTAAACACCGGGGAGCTGTTTTTT. Protein: CASRGQGLNTGELFF.

This clone was detected only a few times. V gene TRBV4-3 combines with J gene TRBJ2-1; a weak D match, TRBD2 (5 bases). This CDR3 contains 18 residues. V was trimmed by 0 bases and J by 7 bases, leaving 22 bases between them. Germline-derived CDR1 and CDR2 are LGHNA and YSLEER. The CDR3 bases are TGCGCCAGCAGCCAAGACACTAGTGTGGGTTTAATTGCTAATGAGCAGTTCTTC. Translating it yields CASSQDTSVGLIANEQFF.